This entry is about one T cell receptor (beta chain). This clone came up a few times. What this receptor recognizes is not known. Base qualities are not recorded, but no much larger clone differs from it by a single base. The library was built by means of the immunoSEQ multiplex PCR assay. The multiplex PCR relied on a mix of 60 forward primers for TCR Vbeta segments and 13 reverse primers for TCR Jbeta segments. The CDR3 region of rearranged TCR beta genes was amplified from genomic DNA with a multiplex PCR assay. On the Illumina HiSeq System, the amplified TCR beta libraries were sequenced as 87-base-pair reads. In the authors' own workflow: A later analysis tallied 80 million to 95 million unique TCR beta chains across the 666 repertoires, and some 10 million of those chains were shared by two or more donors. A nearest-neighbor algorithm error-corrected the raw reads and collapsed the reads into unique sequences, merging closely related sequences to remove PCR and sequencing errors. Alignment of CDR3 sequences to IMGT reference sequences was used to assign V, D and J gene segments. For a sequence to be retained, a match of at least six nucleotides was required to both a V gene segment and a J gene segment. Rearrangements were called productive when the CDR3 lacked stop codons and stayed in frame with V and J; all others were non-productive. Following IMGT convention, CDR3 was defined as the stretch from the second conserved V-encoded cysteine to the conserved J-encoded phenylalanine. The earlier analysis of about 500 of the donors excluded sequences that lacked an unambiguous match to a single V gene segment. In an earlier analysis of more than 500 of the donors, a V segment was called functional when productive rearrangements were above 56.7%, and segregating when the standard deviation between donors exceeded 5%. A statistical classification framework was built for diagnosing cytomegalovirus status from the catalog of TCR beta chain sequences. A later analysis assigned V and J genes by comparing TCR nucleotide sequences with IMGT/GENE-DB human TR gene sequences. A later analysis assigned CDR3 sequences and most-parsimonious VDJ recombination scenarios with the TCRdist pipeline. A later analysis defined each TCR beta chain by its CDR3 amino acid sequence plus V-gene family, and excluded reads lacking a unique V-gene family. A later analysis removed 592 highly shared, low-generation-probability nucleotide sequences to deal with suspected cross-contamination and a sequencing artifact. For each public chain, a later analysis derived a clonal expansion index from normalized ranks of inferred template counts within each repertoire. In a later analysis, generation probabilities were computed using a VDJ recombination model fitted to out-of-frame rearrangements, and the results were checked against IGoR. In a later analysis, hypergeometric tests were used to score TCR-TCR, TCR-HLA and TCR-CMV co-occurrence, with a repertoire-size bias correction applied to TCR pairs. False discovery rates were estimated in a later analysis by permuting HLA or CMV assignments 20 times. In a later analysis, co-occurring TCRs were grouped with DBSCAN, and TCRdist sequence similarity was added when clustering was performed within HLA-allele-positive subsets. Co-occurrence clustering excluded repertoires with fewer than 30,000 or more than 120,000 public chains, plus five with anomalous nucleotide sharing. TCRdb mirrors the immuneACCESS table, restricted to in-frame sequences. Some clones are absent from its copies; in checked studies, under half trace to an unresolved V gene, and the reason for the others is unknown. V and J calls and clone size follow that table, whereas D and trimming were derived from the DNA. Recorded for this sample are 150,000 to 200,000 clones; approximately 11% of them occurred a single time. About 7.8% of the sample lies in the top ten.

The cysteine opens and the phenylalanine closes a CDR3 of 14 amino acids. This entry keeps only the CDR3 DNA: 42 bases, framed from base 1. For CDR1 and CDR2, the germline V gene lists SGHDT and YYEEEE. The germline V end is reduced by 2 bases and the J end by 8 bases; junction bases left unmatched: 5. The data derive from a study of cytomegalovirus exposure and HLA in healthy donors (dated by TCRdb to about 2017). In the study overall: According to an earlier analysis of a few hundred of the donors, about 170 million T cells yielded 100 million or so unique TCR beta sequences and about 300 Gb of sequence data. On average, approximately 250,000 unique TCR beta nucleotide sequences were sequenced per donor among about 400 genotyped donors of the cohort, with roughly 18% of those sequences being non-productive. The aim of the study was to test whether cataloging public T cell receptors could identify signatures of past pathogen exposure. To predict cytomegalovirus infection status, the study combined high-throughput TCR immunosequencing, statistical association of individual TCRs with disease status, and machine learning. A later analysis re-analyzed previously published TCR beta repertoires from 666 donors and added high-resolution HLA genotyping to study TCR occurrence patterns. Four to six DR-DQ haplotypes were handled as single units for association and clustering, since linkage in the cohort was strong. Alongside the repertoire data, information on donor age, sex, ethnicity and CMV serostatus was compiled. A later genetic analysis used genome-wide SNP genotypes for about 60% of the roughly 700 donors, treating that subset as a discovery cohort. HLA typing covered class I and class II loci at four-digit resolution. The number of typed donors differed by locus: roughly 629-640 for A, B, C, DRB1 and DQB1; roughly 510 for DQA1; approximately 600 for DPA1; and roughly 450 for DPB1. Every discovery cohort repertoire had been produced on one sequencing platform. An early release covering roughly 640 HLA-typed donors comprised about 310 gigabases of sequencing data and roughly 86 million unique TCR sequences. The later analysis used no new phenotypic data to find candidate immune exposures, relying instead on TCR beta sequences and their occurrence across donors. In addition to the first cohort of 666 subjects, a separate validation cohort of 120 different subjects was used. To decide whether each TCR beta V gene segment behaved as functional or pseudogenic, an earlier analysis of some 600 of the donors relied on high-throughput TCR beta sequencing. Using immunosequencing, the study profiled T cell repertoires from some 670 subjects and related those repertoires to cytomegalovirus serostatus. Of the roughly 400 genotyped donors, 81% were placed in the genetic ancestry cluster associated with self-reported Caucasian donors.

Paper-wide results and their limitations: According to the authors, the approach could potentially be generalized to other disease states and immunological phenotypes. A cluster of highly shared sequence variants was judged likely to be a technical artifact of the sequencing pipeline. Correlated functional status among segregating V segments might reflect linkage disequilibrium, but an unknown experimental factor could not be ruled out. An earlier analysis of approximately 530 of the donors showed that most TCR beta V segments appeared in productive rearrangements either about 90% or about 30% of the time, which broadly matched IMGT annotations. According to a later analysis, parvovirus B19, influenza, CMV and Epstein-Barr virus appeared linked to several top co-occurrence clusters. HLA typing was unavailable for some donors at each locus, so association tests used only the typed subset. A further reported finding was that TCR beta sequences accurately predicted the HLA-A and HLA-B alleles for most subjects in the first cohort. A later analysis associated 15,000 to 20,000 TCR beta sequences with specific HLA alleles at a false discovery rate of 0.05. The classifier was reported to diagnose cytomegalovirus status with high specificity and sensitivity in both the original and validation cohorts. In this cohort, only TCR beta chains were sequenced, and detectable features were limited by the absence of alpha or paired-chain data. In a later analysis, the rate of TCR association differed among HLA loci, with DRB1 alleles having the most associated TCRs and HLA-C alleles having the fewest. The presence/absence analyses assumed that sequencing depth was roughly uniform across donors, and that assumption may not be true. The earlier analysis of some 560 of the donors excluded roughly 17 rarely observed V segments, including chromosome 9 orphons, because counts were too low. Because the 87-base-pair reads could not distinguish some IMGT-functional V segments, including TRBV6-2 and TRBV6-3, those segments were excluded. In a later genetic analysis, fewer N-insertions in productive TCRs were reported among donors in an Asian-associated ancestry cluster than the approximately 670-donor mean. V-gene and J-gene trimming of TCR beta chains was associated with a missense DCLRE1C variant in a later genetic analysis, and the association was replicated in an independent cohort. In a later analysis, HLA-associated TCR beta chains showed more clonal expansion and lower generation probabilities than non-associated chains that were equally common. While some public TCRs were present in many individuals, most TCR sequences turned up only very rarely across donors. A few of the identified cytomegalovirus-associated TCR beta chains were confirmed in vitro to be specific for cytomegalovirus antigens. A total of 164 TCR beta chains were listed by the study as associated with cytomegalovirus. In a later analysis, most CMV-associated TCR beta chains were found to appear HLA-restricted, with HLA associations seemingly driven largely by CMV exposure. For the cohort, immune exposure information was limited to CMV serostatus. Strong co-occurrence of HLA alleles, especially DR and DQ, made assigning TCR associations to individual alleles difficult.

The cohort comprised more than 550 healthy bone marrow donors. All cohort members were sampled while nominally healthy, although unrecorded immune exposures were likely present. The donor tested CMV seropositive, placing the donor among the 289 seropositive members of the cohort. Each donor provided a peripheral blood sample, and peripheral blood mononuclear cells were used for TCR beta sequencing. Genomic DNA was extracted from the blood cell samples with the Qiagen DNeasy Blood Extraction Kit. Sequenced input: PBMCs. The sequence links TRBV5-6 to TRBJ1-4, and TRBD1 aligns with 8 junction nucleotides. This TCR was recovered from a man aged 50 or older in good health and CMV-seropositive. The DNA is TGTGCCAGCAGCTTCGGACAGGGAGTAGAAAAACTGTTTTTT. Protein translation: CASSFGQGVEKLFF.